Below, 18 T cell receptor beta chains from the same sample are listed, as sequenced in a study of identical twins. TCRdb itself ran the 5' RACE reads through MiXCR, one entry per CDR3 protein. The sample shows some 900,000 distinct CDR3 sequences, 10% to 15% of them seen only once. The same sample was also used in a study of yellow fever vaccine responses in identical twins.

Sample: PBMCs. Source of these receptors: a woman aged 18-29 years in good health.

This clonotype was recorded at least ten times. V and J are TRBV4-2 and TRBJ2-4, with 7 bases identical to TRBD2. This CDR3 region has 17 residues. Germline values: CDR1 LGHNA, CDR2 YNFKEQ. V lost 1 base and J lost 3; bases outside the gene matches: 9. The CDR3 loop is CASSQVGTGEGKNIQYF. The CDR3 bases are TGTGCCAGCAGCCAAGTAGGAACGGGGGAGGGCAAAAACATTCAGTACTTC.

This clonotype was picked up many times. This chain's CDR3 is CSATQRGAYNEQFF. CDR3 nucleotides: TGCAGTGCTACCCAGCGGGGGGCCTACAATGAGCAGTTCTTC. This rearrangement joins TRBV20-1 to TRBJ2-1; 9 bases map to TRBD2. CDR3 length equals 14 residues. Germline V gene data show CDR1 as DFQATT and CDR2 as SNEGSKA (reference sequence). V shed 4 bases and J 2 bases; nucleotides not matched to a gene: 3.

The gene calls are TRBV7-2 and TRBJ1-1; D unresolved. The CDR3 totals 17 residues. CDR1 is SGHTA, CDR2 FQGNSA, per germline. V shed 2 bases and J shed 0 bases, with 16 bases lying between them. This chain's CDR3 is CASSLKPPTGMNTEAFF. The DNA of the CDR3 is TGTGCCAGCAGCTTAAAGCCCCCGACGGGGATGAACACTGAAGCTTTCTTT.

There are many counts of this clonotype. The chain links TRBV28 to TRBJ1-5; D gene uncertain. Trimming pared 1 base from V and 6 bases from J, leaving 4 bases between. The CDR3 extends over 12 amino acids. Germline V gives CDR1 MDHEN, CDR2 SYDVKM. The CDR3 coding sequence is TGTGCCAGCAGTTTATTGGGTCAGCCCCAGCATTTT. It yields the protein CASSLLGQPQHF.

This clonotype has only a few counts. The chain recombines TRBV15 with TRBJ2-1, with 7 bases matching TRBD2. V dropped 3 bases and J dropped 1; count of bases not matched to a gene: 9. This CDR3 contains 17 residues. CDR1 LNHNV and CDR2 YYDKDF come from the germline V gene (reference sequence). The CDR3 DNA is TGTGCCACCAGCAGCCCGGGACTATCCTTTTCCTACAATGAGCAGTTCTTC. Translated, it gives CATSSPGLSFSYNEQFF.

This rearrangement joins TRBV7-1 to TRBJ2-1; D ambiguous. TRBV7-1 is an open reading frame, and its role is uncertain. The CDR3 is made up of 15 amino acids. V lost 5 bases to trimming and J lost 3 bases, with 14 bases between them. The CDR3 reads CASSPGPSFYNEQFF. In nucleotides, the CDR3 is TGTGCCAGCAGCCCCGGGCCGAGCTTCTACAATGAGCAGTTCTTC.

This clonotype was counted only a few times. The chain employs TRBV20-1 and TRBJ2-7; 10 nucleotides line up with TRBD2. This CDR3 comprises 15 residues. The trim removed 1 base at V and 3 bases at J, leaving 6 bases unmatched. The germline V gene encodes CDR1 DFQATT and CDR2 SNEGSKA (reference sequence). CDR3 protein: CSARAPWTSGYEQYF. The CDR3 nucleotides are TGCAGTGCTAGAGCACCCTGGACTAGCGGCTACGAGCAGTACTTC.

There are a few counts of this clonotype. V is TRBV7-8 and J is TRBJ1-1, with D possibly TRBD1 on 5 matching bases. V lost 4 bases, J lost 3 bases, and 12 bases lay in between. The CDR3 runs 14 residues. Germline assignment: CDR1 SGHVS and CDR2 FQNEAQ. CDR3 in DNA: TGTGCCAGCAGCTCCACCCTGGGGGACACTGAAGCTTTCTTT. This encodes CASSSTLGDTEAFF.

The sample holds many counts of this clonotype. The chain combines TRBV12-3 or TRBV12-4 with TRBJ1-1, with D uncertain. The CDR3 length is 13 residues. V lost 0 bases to trimming and J lost 3 bases, with 5 bases between them. The CDR3 protein is CASSLASYTEAFF. CDR3 DNA sequence: TGTGCCAGCAGTTTAGCCAGCTACACTGAAGCTTTCTTT.

V gene TRBV28 combines with J gene TRBJ2-7, with TRBD1 identical over 9 bases. The V gene end was trimmed by 2 bases and the J gene end by 3 bases; junction bases not matched to a gene: 5. Germline lookup yields CDR1 MDHEN and CDR2 SYDVKM. This CDR3 region has 15 residues. This CDR3 reads CASSLGRDRVYEQYF. The DNA for the CDR3 is TGTGCCAGCAGTTTAGGGCGGGACAGGGTCTACGAGCAGTACTTC.

This rearrangement joins TRBV5-1 to TRBJ2-2, with 12 nucleotides matching TRBD1. With V trimmed by 4 bases and J by 5 bases, 24 bases remained unmatched. This CDR3 region has 22 residues. The germline gives CDR1 SGHRS, CDR2 YFSETQ. Written as DNA, the CDR3 is TGCGCCAGCAGCCCGCCCATACCGGGACAGGGGGCTCGAGAGTTCTGGACCGGGGAGCTGTTTTTT. Amino acids: CASSPPIPGQGAREFWTGELFF.

This clonotype showed up just a few times. CDR3 sequence (DNA): TGTGCCAGCAGCCAACTCGGACAGGGTAGAGATACGCAGTATTTT. This translates into CASSQLGQGRDTQYF. The genes are TRBV3-1 and TRBJ2-3, with 8 nucleotides matching TRBD1. The CDR3 length is 15 residues. The V gene end was trimmed by 2 bases and the J gene end by 5 bases; junction bases not matched to a gene: 6. The germline gives CDR1 LGHDT, CDR2 YNNKEL (reference sequence).

This clonotype was seen a few times. This chain joins TRBV5-1 and TRBJ2-1; the D is unclear. The germline V and J ends were trimmed by 1 base and 5 bases, with 10 bases remaining between them. The CDR3 extends over 14 amino acids. Germline loops: CDR1 SGHRS, CDR2 YFSETQ. CDR3: CASSLNPTNNEQFF. The CDR3 coding sequence is TGCGCCAGCAGCTTGAATCCCACCAACAATGAGCAGTTCTTC.

This clonotype showed up just a few times. This chain links TRBV29-1 with TRBJ1-3; no reliable D call. The CDR3 consists of 11 residues. V shed 3 bases and J shed 7 bases, with 7 bases lying between them. Germline assignment: CDR1 SQVTM and CDR2 ANQGSEA. This chain's CDR3 is CSVDLGNTIYF. The CDR3 DNA reads TGCAGCGTTGACTTGGGGAACACCATATATTTT.

The gene calls are TRBV20-1 and TRBJ2-3; unclear D gene. Germline loops: CDR1 DFQATT, CDR2 SNEGSKA (reference sequence). Trimming cost V 2 bases and J 2 bases, with 5 bases left between them. The CDR3 has 12 residues. CDR3 protein: CSARRNTDTQYF. CDR3 DNA sequence: TGCAGTGCTAGAAGAAACACAGATACGCAGTATTTT.

The chain uses TRBV9 and TRBJ2-1, with 7 bases aligning to TRBD2. The CDR3 has 15 residues. Germline assignment: CDR1 SGDLS and CDR2 YYNGEE. Unmatched junction bases numbered 6, after V lost 6 bases and J lost 0 bases. The CDR3 is CASTTGDYSYNEQFF. The CDR3 DNA sequence: TGTGCCAGCACCACGGGGGACTACTCCTACAATGAGCAGTTCTTC.

The table lists this clonotype with a few counts. The rearrangement uses TRBV11-1 and TRBJ2-1; 10 bases line up with TRBD2. The trim removed 4 bases at V and 2 bases at J, leaving 20 bases unmatched. The CDR3 totals 21 residues. Germline lookup yields CDR1 SGHAT and CDR2 FQDESV (reference sequence). The CDR3 reads CASSSPNLWTSGGNPYNEQFF. CDR3 DNA sequence: TGTGCCAGCAGCTCCCCGAACTTGTGGACTAGCGGTGGGAACCCCTACAATGAGCAGTTCTTC.

This clonotype was seen a few times. V usage is TRBV6-1 and J usage is TRBJ2-3, with D maybe TRBD2 (7 bases). Trimming stripped 7 bases from V and 4 bases from J, with 18 bases between. The V gene's germline CDR1 is MNHNS and CDR2 SASEGT. This CDR3 has 15 amino acids. CDR3 in DNA: TGTGCCAGCATTCGGGCGGGGGCCGGGGCAGATACGCAGTATTTT. Translated, it gives CASIRAGAGADTQYF.